These 9 T cell receptor beta chains originate from one sample sequenced in a study of identical twins. TCRdb re-called the 5' RACE reads through MiXCR, storing one row per CDR3 protein. The sample holds about 530,000 distinct CDR3 sequences, approximately 20% seen once. These data were also filed under a second study, of yellow fever vaccine responses in identical twins.

The sequencing input was CD4+ T cells sorted from blood. Receptors originate from a woman under 30 in good health.

The chain has TRBV7-2 and TRBJ2-7; D is perhaps TRBD1 (6 bases). From germline, CDR1 is SGHTA and CDR2 FQGNSA. Deletions cut 7 bases from V and 3 bases from J, with 16 bases between. There are 14 residues in the CDR3. CDR3 protein: CASNWGQSDYEQYF. CDR3 bases: TGTGCCAGCAACTGGGGACAATCTGACTACGAGCAGTACTTC.

As DNA, the CDR3 is TGTGCCAGCAGCCTTAGCCCTCCAAGGACAGCGAACTATGGCTACACCTTC. As protein: CASSLSPPRTANYGYTF. The chain couples TRBV7-2 to TRBJ1-2, with D perhaps TRBD1 (6 bases). This CDR3 comprises 17 residues. Germline V gene lookup returns CDR1 SGHTA and CDR2 FQGNSA. V gave up 5 bases and J gave up 2 bases, with 21 bases separating them.

This chain uses TRBV5-1 with TRBJ1-2, with D tentatively TRBD1 (5 bases). CDR1 SGHRS and CDR2 YFSETQ come from the germline V gene. With 4 bases removed from V and 7 bases from J, the gap between germline ends came to 23 bases. The CDR3 is 16 amino acids. The CDR3 protein is CASSPTSDSGVGGYTF. CDR3 DNA sequence: TGCGCCAGCAGCCCTACCAGCGACAGCGGAGTAGGTGGCTACACCTTC.

The chain has TRBV7-2 and TRBJ2-1, with TRBD2 matching over 9 bases. V was clipped by 3 bases and J by 6 bases; unmatched bases: 6. Germline values: CDR1 SGHTA, CDR2 FQGNSA. The length of the CDR3 is 15 residues. CDR3 residues: CASSLGTSPVNEQFF. CDR3 coding DNA: TGTGCCAGCAGCTTGGGGACTAGCCCGGTCAATGAGCAGTTCTTC.

The J gene is TRBJ2-5, the V gene TRBV10-3; the D is unclear. The CDR3 loop spans 11 amino acids. Trimming took off 10 bases at V and 2 bases at J, with 8 bases between the two ends. CDR1 and CDR2 from the germline V gene are ENHRY and SYGVKD. CDR3 sequence: CATEQQETQYF. The CDR3 DNA follows: TGTGCCACAGAACAACAAGAGACCCAGTACTTC.

This clonotype was seen more than once but under ten times. The chain recombines TRBV20-1 with TRBJ2-3; D may be TRBD1 or TRBD2 (5 bases each). The CDR3 spans 15 residues. Germline V gene data show CDR1 as DFQATT and CDR2 as SNEGSKA (reference sequence). Trimming removed 6 bases from V and 1 base from J, with 17 bases in between. CDR3 coding DNA: TGCAGTGCCAACTCTCCGGGGCAAGGCACAGATACGCAGTATTTT. It translates to CSANSPGQGTDTQYF.

This rearrangement joins TRBV12-3 or TRBV12-4 to TRBJ1-5; D may be TRBD1 (5 bases). The CDR3 has 13 amino acids. V lost 6 bases and J 3 bases, leaving 9 bases between the germline ends. DNA for the CDR3: TGTGCCAGCAGCCAGGGCCCCAATCAGCCCCAGCATTTT. Protein sequence: CASSQGPNQPQHF.

This chain connects TRBV5-6 to TRBJ2-7; TRBD2 matches 7 bases. This CDR3 is 13 amino acids long. Germline V gives CDR1 SGHDT, CDR2 YYEEEE. V shed 4 bases, J shed 7 bases, and the junction held 8 bases outside the gene matches. The CDR3 sequence: CASSLGLVEEQYF. The DNA of the CDR3 is TGTGCCAGCAGCCTTGGACTAGTGGAGGAGCAGTACTTC.

This clonotype has a count of ten or more. The chain has TRBV5-1 and TRBJ2-1; no firm D call. Germline V gives CDR1 SGHRS, CDR2 YFSETQ. V was cut by 0 bases and J by 2 bases, with 6 bases left in between. This CDR3 comprises 14 residues. The CDR3 sequence: CASSLAAAYNEQFF. CDR3 DNA sequence: TGCGCCAGCAGCTTGGCGGCAGCCTACAATGAGCAGTTCTTC.